Sequencing of this TCR beta chain was carried out in a study of blood T cells in healthy people across ages. General study findings and limits: Measured against age, TCR beta diversity per million T cells decreased in a roughly linear manner.

Then a second PCR, running about 7 to 11 cycles, was carried out with a sample-barcoded 5' primer and a J-beta primer mix. With 12 random nucleotides, a template-switch adaptor tagged each individual cDNA molecule. TCRdb used MiXCR to reprocess the 5' RACE reads, holding one entry per CDR3 protein. Of approximately 1,000,000 distinct CDR3 sequences detected, 35% to 50% appear once; the ten largest clones hold 18%. This clonotype was observed a handful of times. Its antigen is not known. The receptor comes from a woman aged 55-75 years in good health. Sequencing was performed on blood.

Here the CDR3 reads CSARPLAGGGNEQYF. The CDR3 nucleotides are TGCAGTGCTAGACCCTTAGCGGGAGGTGGAAACGAGCAGTACTTC. The genes are TRBV20-1 and TRBJ2-7, with TRBD2 matching over 10 bases. Germline CDR1 is DFQATT and CDR2 is SNEGSKA (reference sequence). The V segment lost 2 bases and the J segment 5 bases; nucleotides outside the gene matches: 9. The length of the CDR3 is 15 residues.